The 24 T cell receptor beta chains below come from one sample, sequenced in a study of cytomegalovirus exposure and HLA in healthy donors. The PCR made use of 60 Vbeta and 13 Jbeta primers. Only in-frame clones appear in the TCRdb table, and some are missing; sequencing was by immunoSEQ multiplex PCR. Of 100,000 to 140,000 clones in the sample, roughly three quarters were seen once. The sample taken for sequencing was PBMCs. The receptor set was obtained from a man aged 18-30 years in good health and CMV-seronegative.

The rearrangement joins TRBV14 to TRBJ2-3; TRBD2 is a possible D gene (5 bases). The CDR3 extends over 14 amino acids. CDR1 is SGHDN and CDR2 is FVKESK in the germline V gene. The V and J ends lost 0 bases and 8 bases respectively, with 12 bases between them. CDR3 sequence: CASSQDVRVSTQYF. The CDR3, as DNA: TGTGCCAGCAGCCAAGATGTGCGGGTATCTACGCAGTATTTT.

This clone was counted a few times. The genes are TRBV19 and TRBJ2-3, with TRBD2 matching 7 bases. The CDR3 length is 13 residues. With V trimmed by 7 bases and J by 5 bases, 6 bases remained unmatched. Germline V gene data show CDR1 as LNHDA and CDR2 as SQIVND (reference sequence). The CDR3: CASMPPGGDTQYF. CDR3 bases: TGTGCCAGTATGCCCCCGGGGGGAGATACGCAGTATTTT.

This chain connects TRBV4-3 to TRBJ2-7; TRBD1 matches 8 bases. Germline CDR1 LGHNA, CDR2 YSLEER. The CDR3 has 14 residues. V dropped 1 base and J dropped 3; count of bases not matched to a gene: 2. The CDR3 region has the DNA TGCGCCAGCAGCCAAGGACAGGGGTGCTACGAGCAGTACTTC. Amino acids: CASSQGQGCYEQYF.

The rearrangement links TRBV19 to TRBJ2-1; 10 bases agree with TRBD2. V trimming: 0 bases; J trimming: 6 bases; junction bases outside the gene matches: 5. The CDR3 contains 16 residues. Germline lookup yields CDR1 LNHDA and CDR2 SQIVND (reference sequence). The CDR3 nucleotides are TGTGCCAGTAGTATAGATCTCAGCGGGGGGGCCAATGAGCAGTTCTTC. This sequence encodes CASSIDLSGGANEQFF.

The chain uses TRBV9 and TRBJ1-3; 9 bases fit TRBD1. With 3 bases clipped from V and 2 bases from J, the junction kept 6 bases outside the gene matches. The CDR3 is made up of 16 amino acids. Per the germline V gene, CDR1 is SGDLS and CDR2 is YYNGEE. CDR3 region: CASSAEQGAAGNTIYF. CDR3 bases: TGTGCCAGCAGCGCGGAACAGGGGGCGGCTGGAAACACCATATATTTT.

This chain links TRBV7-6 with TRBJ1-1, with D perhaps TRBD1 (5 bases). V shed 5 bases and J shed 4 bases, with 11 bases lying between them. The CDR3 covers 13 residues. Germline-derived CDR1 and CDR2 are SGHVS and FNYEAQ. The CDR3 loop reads CASSDGTATEAFF. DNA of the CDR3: TGTGCCAGCAGCGACGGGACTGCCACTGAAGCTTTCTTT.

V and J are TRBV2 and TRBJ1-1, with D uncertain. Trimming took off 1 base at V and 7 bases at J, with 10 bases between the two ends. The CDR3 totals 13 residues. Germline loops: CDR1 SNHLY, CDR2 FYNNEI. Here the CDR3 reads CASSEGQIVEAFF. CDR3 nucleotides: TGTGCCAGCAGTGAAGGACAAATTGTTGAAGCTTTCTTT.

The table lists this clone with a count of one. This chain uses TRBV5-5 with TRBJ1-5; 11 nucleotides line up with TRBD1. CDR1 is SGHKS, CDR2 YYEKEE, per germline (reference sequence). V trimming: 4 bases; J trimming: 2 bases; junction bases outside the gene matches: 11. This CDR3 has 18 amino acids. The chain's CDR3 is CASSRLLGQGAGNQPQHF. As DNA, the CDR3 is TGTGCCAGCAGCCGTCTACTTGGACAGGGGGCTGGCAATCAGCCCCAGCATTTT.

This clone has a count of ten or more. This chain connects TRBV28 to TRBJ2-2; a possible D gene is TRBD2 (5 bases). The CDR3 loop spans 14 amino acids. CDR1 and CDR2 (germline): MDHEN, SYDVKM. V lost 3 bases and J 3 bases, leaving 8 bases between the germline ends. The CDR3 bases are TGTGCCAGCAGTTTGCGAGGGTACACCGGGGAGCTGTTTTTT. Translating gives CASSLRGYTGELFF.

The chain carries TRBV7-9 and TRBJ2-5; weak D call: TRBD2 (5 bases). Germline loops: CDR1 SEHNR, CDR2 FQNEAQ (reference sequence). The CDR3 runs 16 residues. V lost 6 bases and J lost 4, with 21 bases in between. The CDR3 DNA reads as TGTGCCAGCAGGGCCCCCGCTGAGGGCGGCCGAGAGACCCAGTACTTC. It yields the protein CASRAPAEGGRETQYF.

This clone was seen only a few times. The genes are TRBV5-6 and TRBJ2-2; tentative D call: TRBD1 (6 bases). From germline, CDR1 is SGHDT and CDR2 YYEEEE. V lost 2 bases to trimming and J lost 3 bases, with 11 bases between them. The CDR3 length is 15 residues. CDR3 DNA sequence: TGTGCCAGCAGCTTAACAGGGTCTTACACCGGGGAGCTGTTTTTT. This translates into CASSLTGSYTGELFF.

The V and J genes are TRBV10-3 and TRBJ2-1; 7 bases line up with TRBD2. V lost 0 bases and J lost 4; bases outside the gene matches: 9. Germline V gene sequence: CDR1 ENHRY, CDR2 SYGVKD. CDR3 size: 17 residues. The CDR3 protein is CAISESEGGAGYNEQFF. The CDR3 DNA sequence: TGTGCCATCAGTGAGTCAGAGGGAGGGGCGGGTTACAATGAGCAGTTCTTC.

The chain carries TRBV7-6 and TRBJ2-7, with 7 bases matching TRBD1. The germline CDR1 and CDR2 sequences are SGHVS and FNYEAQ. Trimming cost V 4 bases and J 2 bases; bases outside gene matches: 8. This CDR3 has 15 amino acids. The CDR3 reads CASSSLTGPTYEQYF. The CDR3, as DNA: TGTGCCAGCAGCTCTTTGACAGGGCCAACCTACGAGCAGTACTTC. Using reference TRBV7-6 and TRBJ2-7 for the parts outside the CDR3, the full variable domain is GAGVSQSPRYKVTKRGQDVALRCDPISGHVSLYWYRQALGQGPEFLTYFNYEAQQDKSGLPNDRFSAERPEGSISTLTIQRTEQRDSAMYRCASSSLTGPTYEQYFGPGTRLTVT.

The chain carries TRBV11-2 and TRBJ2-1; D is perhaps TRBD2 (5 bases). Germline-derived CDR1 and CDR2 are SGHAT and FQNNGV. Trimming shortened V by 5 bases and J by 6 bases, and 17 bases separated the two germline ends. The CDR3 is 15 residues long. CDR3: CASSPRRLYPNEQFF. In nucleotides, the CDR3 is TGTGCCAGCAGCCCGCGCCGACTATACCCCAATGAGCAGTTCTTC. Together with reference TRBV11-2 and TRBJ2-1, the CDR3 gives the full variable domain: EAGVAQSPRYKIIEKRQSVAFWCNPISGHATLYWYQQILGQGPKLLIQFQNNGVVDDSQLPKDRFSAERLKGVDSTLKIQPAKLEDSAVYLCASSPRRLYPNEQFFGPGTRLTVL.

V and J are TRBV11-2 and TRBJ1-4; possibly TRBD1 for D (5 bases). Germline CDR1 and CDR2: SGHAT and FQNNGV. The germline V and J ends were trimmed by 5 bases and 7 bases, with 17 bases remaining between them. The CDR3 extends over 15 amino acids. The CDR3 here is CASSQHRQASEKLFF. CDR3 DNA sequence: TGTGCCAGCAGCCAGCACAGGCAAGCTAGTGAAAAACTGTTTTTT.

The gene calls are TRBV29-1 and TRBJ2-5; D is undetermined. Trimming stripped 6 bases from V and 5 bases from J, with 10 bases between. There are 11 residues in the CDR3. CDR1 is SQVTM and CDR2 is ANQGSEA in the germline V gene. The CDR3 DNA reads TGCAGCGTAGCCGAGGATGAGACCCAGTACTTC. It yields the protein CSVAEDETQYF.

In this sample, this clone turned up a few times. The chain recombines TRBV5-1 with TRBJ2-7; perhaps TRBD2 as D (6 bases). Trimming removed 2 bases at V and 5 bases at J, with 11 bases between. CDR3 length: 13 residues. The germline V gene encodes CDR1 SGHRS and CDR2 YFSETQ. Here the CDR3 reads CASSFLGGDEQYF. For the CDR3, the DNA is TGCGCCAGCAGCTTCCTCGGGGGTGACGAGCAGTACTTC.

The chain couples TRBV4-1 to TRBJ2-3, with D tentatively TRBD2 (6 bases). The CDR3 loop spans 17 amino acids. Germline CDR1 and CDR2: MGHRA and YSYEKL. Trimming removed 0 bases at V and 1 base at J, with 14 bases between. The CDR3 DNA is TGCGCCAGCAGCCAAGATCTTGCGGGGACGGGCACAGATACGCAGTATTTT. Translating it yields CASSQDLAGTGTDTQYF.

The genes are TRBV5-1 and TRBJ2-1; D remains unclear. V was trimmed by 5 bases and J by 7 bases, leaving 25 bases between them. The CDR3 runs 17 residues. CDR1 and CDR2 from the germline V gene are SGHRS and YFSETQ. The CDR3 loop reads CASSPSFGGLRSNEQFF. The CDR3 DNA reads TGCGCCAGCAGTCCCAGTTTCGGCGGCTTACGATCGAATGAGCAGTTCTTC. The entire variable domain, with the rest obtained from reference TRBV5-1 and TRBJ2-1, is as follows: KAGVTQTPRYLIKTRGQQVTLSCSPISGHRSVSWYQQTPGQGLQFLFEYFSETQRNKGNFPGRFSGRQFSNSRSEMNVSTLELGDSALYLCASSPSFGGLRSNEQFFGPGTRLTVL.

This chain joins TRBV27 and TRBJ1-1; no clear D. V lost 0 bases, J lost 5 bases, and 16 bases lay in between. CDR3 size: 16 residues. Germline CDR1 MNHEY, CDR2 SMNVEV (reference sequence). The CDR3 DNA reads TGTGCCAGCAGTTTATCGGGAGGTTTGACATCGACTGAAGCTTTCTTT. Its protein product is CASSLSGGLTSTEAFF.

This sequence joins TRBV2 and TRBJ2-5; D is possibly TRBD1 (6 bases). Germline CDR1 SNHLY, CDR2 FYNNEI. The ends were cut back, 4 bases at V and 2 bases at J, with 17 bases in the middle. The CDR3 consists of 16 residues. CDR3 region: CASSGTGGREQETQYF. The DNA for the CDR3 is TGTGCCAGCAGTGGGACTGGGGGCAGGGAGCAAGAGACCCAGTACTTC.

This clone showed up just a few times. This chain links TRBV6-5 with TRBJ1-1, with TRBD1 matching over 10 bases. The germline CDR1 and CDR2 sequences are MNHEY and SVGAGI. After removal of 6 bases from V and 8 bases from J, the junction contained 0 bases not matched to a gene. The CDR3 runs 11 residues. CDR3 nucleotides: TGTGCCAGCAGGACAGGGGGCGAAGCTTTCTTT. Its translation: CASRTGGEAFF.

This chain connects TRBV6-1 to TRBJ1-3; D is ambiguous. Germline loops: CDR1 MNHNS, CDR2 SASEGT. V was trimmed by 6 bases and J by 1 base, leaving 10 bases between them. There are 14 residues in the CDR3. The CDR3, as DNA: TGTGCCAGCAGGGCGGCATTTTCTGGAAACACCATATATTTT. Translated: CASRAAFSGNTIYF.

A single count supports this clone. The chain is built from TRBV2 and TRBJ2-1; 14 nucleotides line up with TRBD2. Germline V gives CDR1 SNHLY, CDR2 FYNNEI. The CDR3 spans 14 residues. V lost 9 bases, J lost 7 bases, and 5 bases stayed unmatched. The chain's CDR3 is CASRLAGGQNEQFF. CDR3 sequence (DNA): TGTGCCAGTAGACTAGCGGGGGGGCAGAATGAGCAGTTCTTC. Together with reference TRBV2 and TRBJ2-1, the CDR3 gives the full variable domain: EPEVTQTPSHQVTQMGQEVILRCVPISNHLYFYWYRQILGQKVEFLVSFYNNEISEKSEIFDDQFSVERPDGSNFTLKIRSTKLEDSAMYFCASRLAGGQNEQFFGPGTRLTVL.